The sequence of this T cell receptor beta chain was determined in a study of vaccination effects on CD4 cells after COVID-19. CDR3 length: 12 amino acids. With 0 bases removed from V and 5 bases from J, the gap between germline ends came to 5 bases. Germline V gene sequence: CDR1 SGHRS, CDR2 YFSETQ. Expansion of antigen-specific CD4+ T cells with viral peptide pools was carried out by the ViraFEST assay before sequencing. Following a roughly eleven-day culture, CD4+ T cells were purified. Vaccine recipients lacked prior SARS-CoV-2 infection and had negative nucleocapsid antibodies. In culture with approximately 10 IU/ml IL-2 and about 10 ug/ml peptides, PBMC were grown at a few million per well. Study results and limitations: Sampling in the study covered few convalescent patients and included no early post-infection timepoints.

The protocol was immunoSEQ multiplex PCR, while the TCRdb copy is restricted to in-frame clones and leaves out a portion. The repertoire holds some 22,000 clones, 75% seen once, with approximately 20% in the top ten. In regard to this clone: Its antigen remains unidentified.

The chain joins TRBV5-1 to TRBJ2-5; D gene ambiguous. The clonotype originates from a human donor who received a COVID-19 vaccine. Sequenced here: CD4+ T cells from PBMCs cultured with HCoV-NL63 spike peptides, sampled before COVID-19 vaccination. CDR3 sequence (DNA): TGCGCCAGCAGCTTGGCCGATGAGACCCAGTACTTC. Translation: CASSLADETQYF.